This is a list of T cell receptor beta chains from one sample in a study of identical twins. One entry per CDR3 protein results from TCRdb running MiXCR on the 5' RACE reads. The data contain more than 1.5 million distinct CDR3 sequences, roughly a third of them singletons. Sequenced: cord blood. The source of these receptors is a newborn girl in good health. The CDR3 runs from the conserved cysteine through the conserved F or W. The D gene is left open where the match is weak. Clone sizes are given selectively: once, few, many, or a class where the clone is expanded.

V: TRBV3-1
D: TRBD2
size: many
J: TRBJ2-7
DNA: TGTGCCAGCAGCCAGGCTAGCGGATTCTCCTACGAGCAGTACTTC
CDR3: CASSQASGFSYEQYF

V: TRBV12-3/TRBV12-4
D: -
size: -
J: TRBJ2-7
DNA: TGTGCCAGCAGTTTAGGGTTGCTCAGGGATACGTCCTACGAGCAGTACTTC
CDR3: CASSLGLLRDTSYEQYF

V: TRBV5-1
D: TRBD2
size: few
J: TRBJ2-3
DNA: TGCGCCAGCAGCTTGCGGGGACTAGTCTCAGATACGCAGTATTTT
CDR3: CASSLRGLVSDTQYF

V: TRBV20-1
D: TRBD1
size: -
J: TRBJ2-5
DNA: TGCAGTGCTAGAGGGGACAGTGTCAAGGAGACCCAGTACTTC
CDR3: CSARGDSVKETQYF

V: TRBV28
D: TRBD2
size: few
J: TRBJ2-3
DNA: TGTGCCAGCAGTTGCCCCCCGGGACTAGCGGGAGCTGTAAGCACAGATACGCAGTATTTT
CDR3: CASSCPPGLAGAVSTDTQYF

V: TRBV20-1
D: -
size: few
J: TRBJ2-3
DNA: TGCAGTGCTAGAGTTTTGAGCGCCATCACAGATACGCAGTATTTT
CDR3: CSARVLSAITDTQYF

V: TRBV10-3
D: -
size: -
J: TRBJ1-5
DNA: TGTGCCATCAGTGTGGGGAATCAGCCCCAGCATTTT
CDR3: CAISVGNQPQHF

V: TRBV24-1
D: -
size: few
J: TRBJ1-2
DNA: TGTGCCACCAGTGATACGGACCTCTCCGGCTACACCTTC
CDR3: CATSDTDLSGYTF

V: TRBV6-1
D: -
size: -
J: TRBJ2-1
DNA: TGTGCCAGCAGGGCCCGGGACGGACCCTACAATGAGCAGTTCTTC
CDR3: CASRARDGPYNEQFF

V: TRBV20-1
D: -
size: -
J: TRBJ2-4
DNA: TGCAGTGCTAGAGTACCATCCGGGACGCGAAACATTCAGTACTTC
CDR3: CSARVPSGTRNIQYF

V: TRBV12-3/TRBV12-4
D: TRBD1
size: few
J: TRBJ1-2
DNA: TGTGCCAGCAGTACACAGGGGATCCAAGGCTACACCTTC
CDR3: CASSTQGIQGYTF

V: TRBV12-3/TRBV12-4
D: TRBD1
size: -
J: TRBJ2-5
DNA: TGTGCCAGCAGTCCACCATCCGGGACAGGGGGCCAAGAGACCCAGTACTTC
CDR3: CASSPPSGTGGQETQYF

V: TRBV20-1
D: -
size: -
J: TRBJ2-3
DNA: TGCAGTGTTTCTCTGACCGGGACGGAGCACACAGATACGCAGTATTTT
CDR3: CSVSLTGTEHTDTQYF

V: TRBV3-1
D: TRBD2
size: -
J: TRBJ2-3
DNA: TGTGCCAGCAGCCCAAGCTCAATAATGGGGCTAGCGGGATCAGATACGCAGTATTTT
CDR3: CASSPSSIMGLAGSDTQYF

V: TRBV28
D: TRBD2
size: -
J: TRBJ2-1
DNA: TGTGCCAGCAGAAAAGCGGGAGGTCCCAATGAGCAGTTCTTC
CDR3: CASRKAGGPNEQFF

V: TRBV20-1
D: -
size: -
J: TRBJ1-2
DNA: TGCAGTGCTAGTCCCTGGCAGGGCACTAACTATGGCTACACCTTC
CDR3: CSASPWQGTNYGYTF

V: TRBV18
D: -
size: few
J: TRBJ2-3
DNA: TGTGCCAGCTCACCGGGACTGAACGGGAACACAGATACGCAGTATTTT
CDR3: CASSPGLNGNTDTQYF

V: TRBV29-1
D: -
size: -
J: TRBJ2-2
DNA: TGCAGCGTCGCTACCTACCGGTCGGGCACCGGGGAGCTGTTTTTT
CDR3: CSVATYRSGTGELFF

V: TRBV20-1
D: -
size: -
J: TRBJ2-7
DNA: TGCAGTGCAACCTCTTTGACTGAGGCCGACGAGCAGTACTTC
CDR3: CSATSLTEADEQYF

V: TRBV11-2
D: -
size: -
J: TRBJ2-1
DNA: TGTGCCAGCAGCTTAAGTCCCCTGTTAATTTACAATGAGCAGTTCTTC
CDR3: CASSLSPLLIYNEQFF

V: TRBV20-1
D: -
size: many
J: TRBJ1-2
DNA: TGCAGTGCTAGAGATCCCACTAACTATGGCTACACCTTC
CDR3: CSARDPTNYGYTF

V: TRBV7-8
D: -
size: few
J: TRBJ2-5
DNA: TGTGCCAGCAGCCGAACAAGATCACAAGAGACCCAGTACTTC
CDR3: CASSRTRSQETQYF

V: TRBV29-1
D: -
size: -
J: TRBJ2-5
DNA: TGCAGCGTGCGACAGGACCTCTACAAGCAGTACTTC
CDR3: CSVRQDLYKQYF

V: TRBV12-5
D: TRBD1
size: few
J: TRBJ1-2
DNA: TGTGCTAGTGGCCGGACAGGGTATGGCTACACCTTC
CDR3: CASGRTGYGYTF

V: TRBV20-1
D: -
size: few
J: TRBJ2-1
DNA: TGCAGTGCTAGGAAGGTACTAGGGCACAATGAGCAGTTCTTC
CDR3: CSARKVLGHNEQFF

V: TRBV20-1
D: -
size: -
J: TRBJ2-7
DNA: TGCAGTGGGGGGAGAAGGTCCCTCGAGCAGTACTTC
CDR3: CSGGRRSLEQYF

V: TRBV12-3/TRBV12-4
D: -
size: -
J: TRBJ1-5
DNA: TGTGCCAGCAGTTTAGGGAGGAATCCGCCCCAGCATTTT
CDR3: CASSLGRNPPQHF

V: TRBV3-1
D: TRBD2
size: few
J: TRBJ2-1
DNA: TGTGCCAGCAGCCAATTAATACTAGCGAGCAATGAGCAGTTCTTC
CDR3: CASSQLILASNEQFF

V: TRBV18
D: -
size: -
J: TRBJ2-1
DNA: TGTGCCAGCTCACCAAGTCCCGTCAATGAGCAGTTCTTC
CDR3: CASSPSPVNEQFF

V: TRBV27
D: -
size: few
J: TRBJ2-7
DNA: TGTGCCAGCAGTCTGACACGCTTAACCTACGAGCAGTACTTC
CDR3: CASSLTRLTYEQYF

V: TRBV28
D: -
size: -
J: TRBJ2-5
DNA: TGTGCCAGCAGTTTTCCCAAGGGGACACCTCAAGAGACCCAGTACTTC
CDR3: CASSFPKGTPQETQYF

V: TRBV20-1
D: -
size: -
J: TRBJ1-1
DNA: TGCAGTGCTGGGGGTCTACAGGGTGAAGCTTTCTTT
CDR3: CSAGGLQGEAFF

V: TRBV5-1
D: -
size: -
J: TRBJ2-5
DNA: TGCGCCAGCAGCTTGAGGTCTAGTACTGAGACCCAGTACTTC
CDR3: CASSLRSSTETQYF

V: TRBV24-1
D: -
size: -
J: TRBJ2-5
DNA: TGTACCACCAGCCTGGGGGGTGCGGAGACCCAGTACTTC
CDR3: CTTSLGGAETQYF

V: TRBV3-1
D: -
size: -
J: TRBJ1-6
DNA: TGTGCCAGCAGCCAAGTTCAGGGTTCACCCCTCCACTTT
CDR3: CASSQVQGSPLHF

V: TRBV4-2
D: TRBD2
size: -
J: TRBJ2-7
DNA: TGTGCCAGCAGCCAAGATAAGGGACTAGGCTACGAGCAGTACTTC
CDR3: CASSQDKGLGYEQYF

V: TRBV4-2
D: TRBD2
size: -
J: TRBJ2-3
DNA: TGTGTCAGCAGCCAAGGGCTAGCGGGGGCCACAGATACGCAGTATTTT
CDR3: CVSSQGLAGATDTQYF

V: TRBV5-1
D: -
size: few
J: TRBJ2-1
DNA: TGCGCCAGCAGCTTCGGTAGCGTCAATGAGCAGTTCTTC
CDR3: CASSFGSVNEQFF